This T cell receptor beta chain was recorded in a study of T cells in Graves' hyperthyroidism and ophthalmopathy. It was RNA transcripts that yielded the amplified TCR beta CDR3 regions. The TCR CDR3 first-round RT-PCR relied on the HTBI primer set. Using its own MiXCR run on the multiplex PCR reads, TCRdb lists one record per CDR3 protein. Of hundreds of thousands of distinct CDR3 sequences in the sample, roughly 14% were seen once. This CDR3 is 13 amino acids long. Trimming removed 3 bases from V and 3 bases from J, with 8 bases in between. CDR1 and CDR2 from the germline V gene are LNHDA and SQIVND (reference sequence). This clonotype was recorded at least ten times.

The sequence came from a young man with Graves' ophthalmopathy. The source material was blood. The chain has TRBV19 and TRBJ1-2; a weak D match, TRBD1 (5 bases). CDR3 protein: CASSMAGYYGYTF. In nucleotides, the CDR3 is TGTGCCAGTAGTATGGCAGGGTACTATGGCTACACCTTC.